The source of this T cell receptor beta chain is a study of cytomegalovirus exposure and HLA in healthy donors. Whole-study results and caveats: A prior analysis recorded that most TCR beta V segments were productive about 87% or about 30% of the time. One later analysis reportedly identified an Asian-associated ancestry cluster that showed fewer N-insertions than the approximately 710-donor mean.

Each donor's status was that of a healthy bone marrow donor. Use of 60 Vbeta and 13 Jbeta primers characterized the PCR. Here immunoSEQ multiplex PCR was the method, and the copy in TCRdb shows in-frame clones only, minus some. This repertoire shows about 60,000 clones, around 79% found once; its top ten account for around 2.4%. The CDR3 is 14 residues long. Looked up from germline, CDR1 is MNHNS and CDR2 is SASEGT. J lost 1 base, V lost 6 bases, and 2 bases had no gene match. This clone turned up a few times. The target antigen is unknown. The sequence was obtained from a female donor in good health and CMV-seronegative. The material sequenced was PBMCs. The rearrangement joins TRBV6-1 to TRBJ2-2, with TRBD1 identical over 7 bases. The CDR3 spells CASRAGGNTGELFF. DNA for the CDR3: TGTGCCAGCAGGGCAGGGGGGAACACCGGGGAGCTGTTTTTT.